The present T cell receptor (beta chain) was sequenced within a study of post-analysis software for immune sequencing data. On the study more broadly: Recorded disease courses covered relapsing-remitting, secondary progressive and progressive-relapsing multiple sclerosis. Some patients had no subtype annotation.

Every TCR beta cDNA library bore unique molecular identifiers. TCRdb independently ran MiXCR on the PCR reads; one entry per CDR3 protein. The repertoire has roughly 600,000 distinct CDR3 sequences, 40% to 50% of them found once; the top ten carry about 1.5%. Material: blood. The clonotype originates from a girl between 10 and 17 years old with multiple sclerosis.

CDR3 residues: CAIRGAEQYF. Here the CDR3 DNA reads TGCGCCATCCGAGGGGCAGAGCAGTACTTC. The chain is built from TRBV5-1 and TRBJ2-7, with D perhaps given as TRBD1 or TRBD2 (5 bases each). This CDR3 spans 10 amino acids. CDR1 is SGHRS and CDR2 is YFSETQ in the germline V gene. Trimming removed 9 bases from V and 7 bases from J, with 11 bases in between.